A selection of T cell receptor beta chains follows, all from one sample in a study of CD8+ T cells in alopecia areata. Profiling relied on immunoSEQ multiplex PCR, and the TCRdb table lists in-frame clones only, not all of them. The sample shows around 210,000 clones, 64% of them seen only once. Sequencing used CD4+ T cells sorted from blood, obtained at week 4, from a patient treated with tofacitinib. The receptors were sampled from a human donor with alopecia areata. Both conserved end residues are part of each CDR3. Each record gives: V gene, D gene, clone size, J gene, CDR3 DNA, CDR3 protein. A D gene is named only where the DNA matches it firmly. Size is omitted from some rows. Given values are once, few, many or a class for expanded clones.

>TRBV7-9|.|.|TRBJ2-7
TGTGCCAGCAGCTTAGTGGAGTGGTCTAGCTCCTACGAGCAGTACTTC
CASSLVEWSSSYEQYF
>TRBV19|TRBD1|.|TRBJ2-2
TGTGCCAGTAGTTCTGGACAGGGCACCGGGGAGCTGTTTTTT
CASSSGQGTGELFF
>TRBV5-6|.|.|TRBJ1-5
TGTGCCAGCAAGGTGGGGGCGCGTCAGCCCCAGCATTTT
CASKVGARQPQHF
>TRBV5-4|.|.|TRBJ2-3
TGTGCCAGCAGCTTGGGGGCAGGGTCCACAGATACGCAGTATTTT
CASSLGAGSTDTQYF
>TRBV11-2|.|few|TRBJ1-2
TGTGCCAGCAGCTTCGGCCAGAACTATGGCTACACCTTC
CASSFGQNYGYTF
>TRBV20-1|.|.|TRBJ1-1
TGCAGTGCTGAACGGGTACCCGAAGCTTTCTTT
CSAERVPEAFF
>TRBV25-1|.|.|TRBJ1-1
TGTGCCAGCATGGGTACTAACACTGAAGCTTTCTTT
CASMGTNTEAFF
>TRBV5-4|TRBD1|.|TRBJ2-7
TGTGCCAGCAGCGGTTATCGACAGGGGGCGATGAACGAGCAGTACTTC
CASSGYRQGAMNEQYF
>TRBV9|.|.|TRBJ2-3
TGTGCCAGCAGCGCCGTACCTAGCCCCCATACGCAGTATTTT
CASSAVPSPHTQYF
>TRBV5-1|.|.|TRBJ1-4
TGCGCCAGCAGCCCGGGACGAGAAAAACTGTTTTTT
CASSPGREKLFF
>TRBV7-2|.|.|TRBJ1-1
TGTGCCAGCAGCTACGCAGACATGAACACTGAAGCTTTCTTT
CASSYADMNTEAFF
>TRBV27|TRBD1|.|TRBJ2-7
TGTGCCAGCCGAAACGGGACAGTTTCCTACGAGCAGTACTTC
CASRNGTVSYEQYF
>TRBV2|.|few|TRBJ2-5
TGTGCCAGCAGTGAAGACCGGACTGTTAAAGAGACCCAGTACTTC
CASSEDRTVKETQYF
>TRBV9|TRBD2|.|TRBJ2-2
TGTGCCAGCAGCACCCGACTAGCGGGGCTCCTGAACACCGGGGAGCTGTTTTTT
CASSTRLAGLLNTGELFF
>TRBV18|.|.|TRBJ1-1
TGTGCCAGCTCACAGGGACAAGGGAACACTGAAGCTTTCTTT
CASSQGQGNTEAFF
>TRBV6-5|.|few|TRBJ1-4
TGTGCCAGCAGTTGGGGAGGGGGACCAAGTGAAAAACTGTTTTTT
CASSWGGGPSEKLFF
>TRBV29-1|TRBD2|.|TRBJ2-1
TGCAGCGTCACTACCAGCGGGGTGCTAGGGGAGCAGTTCTTC
CSVTTSGVLGEQFF
>TRBV7-9|.|.|TRBJ2-7
TGTGCCAGCAGCTTAGGTTCCTACGAGCAGTACTTC
CASSLGSYEQYF
>TRBV9|.|.|TRBJ2-3
TGTGCCAGCAGCACCAGTAGTGGACCTACGCAGTATTTT
CASSTSSGPTQYF
>TRBV9|.|.|TRBJ2-2
TGTGCCAGCAGCGTAGATAATGGAGAGCGGGAGCTGTTTTTT
CASSVDNGERELFF
>TRBV29-1|.|few|TRBJ1-2
TGCAGCGTTGAATCGGGGGATTCTAACTATGGCTACACCTTC
CSVESGDSNYGYTF
>TRBV5-6|.|.|TRBJ2-7
TGTGCCAGCAAAGAAGGAGGGAACTACGAGCAGTACTTC
CASKEGGNYEQYF
>TRBV10-3|.|.|TRBJ2-3
TGTGCCATCAGGGGGTCAGCCACAGATACGCAGTATTTT
CAIRGSATDTQYF
>TRBV7-9|.|few|TRBJ2-5
TGTGCCAGCAGCTTTTTTCGGGGAAAAGAGACCCAGTACTTC
CASSFFRGKETQYF
>TRBV29-1|.|.|TRBJ1-4
TGCAGCGTTGCAGGGACCCTAAGAGGTGAAAAACTGTTTTTT
CSVAGTLRGEKLFF
>TRBV5-6|.|.|TRBJ2-1
TGTGCCAGCAGCCTTACAAATGAGCAGTTCTTC
CASSLTNEQFF
>TRBV7-2|.|.|TRBJ2-7
TGTGCCAGCAGCTTAATCGAGAGCTACGAGCAGTACTTC
CASSLIESYEQYF